This T cell receptor beta chain was identified during a study of monozygotic twins with inflammatory bowel disease. From the 5' RACE reads, TCRdb lists one entry per CDR3 protein and no DNA. The sample totals approximately 400,000 distinct CDR3 sequences. Study conclusions and caveats: Repertoire likeness was no different across concordant and discordant twins, perhaps owing to restricted power.

The germline CDR1 and CDR2 sequences are SGHKS and YYEKEE (reference sequence). The CDR3 spans 16 residues. As for this clonotype: Its antigen is as yet unknown.

The chain carries TRBV5-5 and TRBJ1-1. The clonotype was recovered from a human donor with ulcerative colitis or Crohn's disease, or a healthy co-twin of an affected twin (not recorded which). The specimen was blood. The CDR3 sequence: CASSSNVGRANTEAFF. The full variable domain, with the rest looked up from reference TRBV5-5 and TRBJ1-1, is DAGVTQSPTHLIKTRGQQVTLRCSPISGHKSVSWYQQVLGQGPQFIFQYYEKEERGRGNFPDRFSARQFPNYSSELNVNALLLGDSALYLCASSSNVGRANTEAFFGQGTRLTVV.